The T cell receptor (beta chain) under discussion was sequenced for a study of T-cell memory formation after mild COVID-19 (dated by TCRdb to about 2021). Describing the broader study: Most TCR sequence clusters were specific to one of the two donors. Two young, previously healthy adult volunteers made up the cohort, one male and one female. Longitudinal TCRalpha and TCRbeta repertoire sequencing tracked T-cell clones expanding and contracting after mild COVID-19 in two donors. What the study reported, not specific to this receptor: Contracting CD4+ clones were found mainly in CM and EM memory subsets, while CD8+ clones were enriched in EMRA. Clones contracting from day 15 to 85 had balanced CD4/CD8 phenotypes, while a second wave expanding from day 15 to 37 was biased towards CD4+. The study included only a couple of mild cases, and larger cohorts that include severe cases with pre-infection samples were judged to be necessary. The second-wave clones that peaked on day 37 were not confirmed to be SARS-CoV-2 specific. Some responding clones were found in pre-infection memory, which suggests that pre-existing cross-reactive memory T cells took part in the SARS-CoV-2 response.

V is cut by 3 bases and J by 7 bases, and the space between the germline ends is 12 bases. From the germline V gene, CDR1 is SGHAT and CDR2 is FQNNGV. The CDR3 goes from the cysteine to the phenylalanine over 13 residues. Solely the CDR3 DNA is kept, with 39 bases framed from the first base. This clonotype was detected ten times or more. The clone's antigen remains unknown. Base qualities are not provided; no much larger clone lies one nucleotide away. Ficoll-Paque density gradient centrifugation was used to isolate PBMCs. Data came from an Illumina NovaSeq 6000. TCRalpha and TCRbeta cDNA libraries were constructed by 5'RACE with constant-segment primers, with sample barcodes and unique molecular identifiers being introduced. Trizol reagent was used to extract RNA from every sample. Libraries were amplified in two PCR steps, with a second sample barcode and Illumina TruSeq adapters added in the second step. Sequencing of libraries was performed on an Illumina NovaSeq with 2 x 150 bp paired-end reads. As for how the authors treated the data: Demultiplexing of reads and collapsing into UMI-guided consensus sequences were performed with migec v1.2.7. With mixcr v2.1.11, UMI consensuses were aligned to TRA and TRB V and J templates and assembled into clonotypes. Clonotypes were classified as expanded or contracted when called significant by both edgeR and NoisET, with noise models trained on biological replicates. For edgeR calls, a false discovery rate-adjusted p below 0.01 and a log2 fold-change threshold of 1 were applied. As an exploratory analysis of dynamics, max-normalized trajectories of the 1000 most abundant clonotypes were examined by PCA with hierarchical clustering. The CD4 or CD8 phenotype of responding clones was assigned using the separately sequenced CD4+ and CD8+ repertoires. The public reads were run again by TCRdb, first through fastp at Q25 and then through MiXCR, and only productive beta chains were kept. Every distinct CDR3 protein forms one entry, paired with its most common genes and DNA. The V and J calls, along with clone size, are taken from TCRdb and not from the paper's own processing. The sample contains about 260,000 distinct CDR3 sequences, 15% to 20% of them found a single time. The top ten constitute around a fifth of the sample.

Sequenced input: PBMCs or a T cell subset sorted from them (not recorded which). The receptor's source is a man younger than 35 who had mild COVID-19 (a few samples of this study predate the infection). The sample titles of this study are shuffled in the database, so cell type and time point are left out; the donor was told from shared clones. This chain joins TRBV11-2 to TRBJ1-1, and perhaps TRBD1 as D gene, on 5 matching bases. Here is the DNA: TGTGCCAGCAGCTTCAAGGGGCGGGTTGAAGCTTTCTTT. This translates into CASSFKGRVEAFF.